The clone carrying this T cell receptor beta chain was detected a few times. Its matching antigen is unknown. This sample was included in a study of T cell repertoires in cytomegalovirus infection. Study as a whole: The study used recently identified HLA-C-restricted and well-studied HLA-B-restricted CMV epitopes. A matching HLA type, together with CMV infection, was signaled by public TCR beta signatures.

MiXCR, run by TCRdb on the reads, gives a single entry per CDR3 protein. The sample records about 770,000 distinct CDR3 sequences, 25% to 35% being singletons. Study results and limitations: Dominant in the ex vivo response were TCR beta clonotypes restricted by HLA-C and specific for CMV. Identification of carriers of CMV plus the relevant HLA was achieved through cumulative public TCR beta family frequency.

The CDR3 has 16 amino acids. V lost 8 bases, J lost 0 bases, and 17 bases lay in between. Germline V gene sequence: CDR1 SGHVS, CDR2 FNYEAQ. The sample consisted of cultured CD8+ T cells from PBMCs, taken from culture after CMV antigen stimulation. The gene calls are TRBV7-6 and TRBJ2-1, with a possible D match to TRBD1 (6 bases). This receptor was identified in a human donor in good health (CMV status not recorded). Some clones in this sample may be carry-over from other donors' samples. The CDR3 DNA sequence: TGTGCCAGCGGAGAACTGGGGGCAAGCTCCTACAATGAGCAGTTCTTC. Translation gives CASGELGASSYNEQFF. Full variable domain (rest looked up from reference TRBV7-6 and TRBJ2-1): GAGVSQSPRYKVTKRGQDVALRCDPISGHVSLYWYRQALGQGPEFLTYFNYEAQQDKSGLPNDRFSAERPEGSISTLTIQRTEQRDSAMYRCASGELGASSYNEQFFGPGTRLTVL.